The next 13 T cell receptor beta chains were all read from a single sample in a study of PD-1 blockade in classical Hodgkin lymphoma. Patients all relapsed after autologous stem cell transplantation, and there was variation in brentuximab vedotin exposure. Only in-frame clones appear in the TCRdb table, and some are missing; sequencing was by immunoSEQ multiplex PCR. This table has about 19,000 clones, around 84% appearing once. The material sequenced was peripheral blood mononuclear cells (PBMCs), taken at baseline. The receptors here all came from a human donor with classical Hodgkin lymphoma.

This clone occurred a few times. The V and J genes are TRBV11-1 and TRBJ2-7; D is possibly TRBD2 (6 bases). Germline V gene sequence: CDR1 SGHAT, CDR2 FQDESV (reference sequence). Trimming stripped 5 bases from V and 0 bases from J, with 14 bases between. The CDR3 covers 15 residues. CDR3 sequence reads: CASSLGWRGSYEQYF. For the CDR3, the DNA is TGTGCCAGCAGCCTAGGATGGAGGGGCTCCTACGAGCAGTACTTC.

The CDR3 loop reads CASSAGLAGVEYF. CDR3 DNA sequence: TGTGCCAGCAGCGCGGGACTAGCGGGGGTGGAGTACTTC. The chain has TRBV13 and TRBJ2-7, with TRBD2 identical over 14 bases. The CDR3 is made up of 13 amino acids. The germline V gene encodes CDR1 PRHDT and CDR2 FYEKMQ (reference sequence). Germline trimming cut 5 bases from V and 11 bases from J; bases unmatched to any gene: 5.

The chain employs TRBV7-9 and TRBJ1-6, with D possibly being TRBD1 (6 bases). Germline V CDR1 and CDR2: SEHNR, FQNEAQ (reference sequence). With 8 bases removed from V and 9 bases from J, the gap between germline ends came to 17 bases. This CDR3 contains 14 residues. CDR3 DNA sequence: TGTGCCAGCGATCGGGCAGGGGAAGGTTCACCCCTCCACTTT. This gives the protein CASDRAGEGSPLHF.

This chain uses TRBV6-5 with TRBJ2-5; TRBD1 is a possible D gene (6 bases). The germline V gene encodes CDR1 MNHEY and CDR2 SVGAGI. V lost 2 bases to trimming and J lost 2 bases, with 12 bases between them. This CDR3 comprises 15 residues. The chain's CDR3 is CASSYNREWQETQYF. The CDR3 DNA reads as TGTGCCAGCAGTTACAACAGGGAGTGGCAAGAGACCCAGTACTTC.

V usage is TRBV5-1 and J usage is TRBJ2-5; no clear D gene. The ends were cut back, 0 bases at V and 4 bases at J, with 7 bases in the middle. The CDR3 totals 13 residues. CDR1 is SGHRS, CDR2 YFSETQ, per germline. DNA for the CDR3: TGCGCCAGCAGCTTGGACAGCAGAGAGACCCAGTACTTC. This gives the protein CASSLDSRETQYF.

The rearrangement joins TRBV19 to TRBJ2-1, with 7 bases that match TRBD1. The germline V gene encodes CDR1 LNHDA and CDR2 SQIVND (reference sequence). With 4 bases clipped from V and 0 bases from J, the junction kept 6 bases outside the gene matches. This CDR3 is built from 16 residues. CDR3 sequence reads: CASSTLAGGSYNEQFF. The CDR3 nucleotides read TGTGCCAGTAGTACCCTGGCAGGGGGCTCCTACAATGAGCAGTTCTTC.

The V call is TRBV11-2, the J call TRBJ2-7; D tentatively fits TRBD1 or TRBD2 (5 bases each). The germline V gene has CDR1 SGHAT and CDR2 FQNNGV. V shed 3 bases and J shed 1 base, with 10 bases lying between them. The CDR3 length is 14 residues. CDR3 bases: TGTGCCAGCAGCTTCAGGGACCCATCCTACGAGCAGTACTTC. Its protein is CASSFRDPSYEQYF.

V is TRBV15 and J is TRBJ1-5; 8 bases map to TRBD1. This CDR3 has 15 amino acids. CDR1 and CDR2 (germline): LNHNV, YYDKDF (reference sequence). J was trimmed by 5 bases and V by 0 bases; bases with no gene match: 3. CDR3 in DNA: TGTGCCACCAGCAGAGATACAGGGGGTTATCAGCCCCAGCATTTT. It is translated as CATSRDTGGYQPQHF. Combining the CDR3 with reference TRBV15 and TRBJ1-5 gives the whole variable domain DAMVIQNPRYQVTQFGKPVTLSCSQTLNHNVMYWYQQKSSQAPKLLFHYYDKDFNNEADTPDNFQSRRPNTSFCFLDIRSPGLGDTAMYLCATSRDTGGYQPQHFGDGTRLSIL.

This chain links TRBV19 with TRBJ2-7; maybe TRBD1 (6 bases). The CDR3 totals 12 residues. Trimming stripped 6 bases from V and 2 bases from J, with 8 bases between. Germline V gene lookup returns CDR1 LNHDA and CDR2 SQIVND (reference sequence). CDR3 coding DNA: TGTGCCAGTAGCCAGGGGACCTACGAGCAGTACTTC. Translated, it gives CASSQGTYEQYF.

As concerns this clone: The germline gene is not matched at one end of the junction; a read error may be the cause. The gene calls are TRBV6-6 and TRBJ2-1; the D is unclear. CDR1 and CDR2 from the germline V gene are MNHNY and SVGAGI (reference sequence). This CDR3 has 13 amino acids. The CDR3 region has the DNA TGTGCCAGCAGTCACTCGGAATACAATGAGCAGTTCTTC. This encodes CASSHSEYNEQFF.

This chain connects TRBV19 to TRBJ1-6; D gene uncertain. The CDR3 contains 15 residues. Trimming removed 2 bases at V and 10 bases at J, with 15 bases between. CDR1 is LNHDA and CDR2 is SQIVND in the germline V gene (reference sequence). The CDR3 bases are TGTGCCAGTAGTATACCGAGGACCCGCGGATCACCCCTCCACTTT. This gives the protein CASSIPRTRGSPLHF. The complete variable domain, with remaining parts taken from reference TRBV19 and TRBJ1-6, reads DGGITQSPKYLFRKEGQNVTLSCEQNLNHDAMYWYRQDPGQGLRLIYYSQIVNDFQKGDIAEGYSVSREKKESFPLTVTSAQKNPTAFYLCASSIPRTRGSPLHFGNGTRLTVT.

The CDR3 nucleotides are TGTGCCAGTAGTAGGGCCTCCGGGGATACGCAGTATTTT. Amino acids: CASSRASGDTQYF. V gene TRBV19 combines with J gene TRBJ2-3; D gene ambiguous. Germline V lookup: CDR1 LNHDA, CDR2 SQIVND (reference sequence). The V and J ends lost 4 bases and 6 bases respectively, with 11 bases between them. The CDR3 is 13 amino acids.

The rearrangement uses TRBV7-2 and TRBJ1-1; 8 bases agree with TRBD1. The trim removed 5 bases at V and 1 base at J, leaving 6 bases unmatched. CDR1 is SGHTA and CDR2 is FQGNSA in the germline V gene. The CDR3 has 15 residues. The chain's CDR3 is CASSLVGTGNTEAFF. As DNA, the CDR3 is TGTGCCAGCAGCCTAGTGGGGACAGGGAACACTGAAGCTTTCTTT.